Presented here are 22 T cell receptor beta chains from one specimen sequenced in a study of blood T cells in healthy people across ages. The authors ran a second PCR of 7 to 11 cycles using a sample-barcoded 5' primer and a J-beta primer mix. TCRdb reanalysed the 5' RACE reads using MiXCR and keeps one entry per CDR3 protein. The sample contains 1,800,000 or so distinct CDR3 sequences, about 39% of which appear only once. The sequenced sample consisted of blood. The receptor set was obtained from a human donor in good health.

This clonotype was seen a handful of times. The chain couples TRBV6-1 to TRBJ2-7; tentative D call: TRBD1 (5 bases). Trimming pared 1 base from V and 0 bases from J, leaving 19 bases between. In germline, CDR1 is MNHNS, CDR2 SASEGT. CDR3 length equals 18 residues. The CDR3 spells CASSEGVSSGSHSYEQYF. The CDR3 DNA reads TGTGCCAGCAGTGAAGGGGTATCGTCAGGGTCGCACTCCTACGAGCAGTACTTC.

This clonotype occurred many times. The CDR3 sequence: CSVAPAGNEQYF. The CDR3 DNA reads as TGCAGCGTTGCACCGGCGGGGAACGAGCAGTACTTC. The chain joins TRBV29-1 to TRBJ2-7; TRBD2 might be the D (6 bases). Trimming took off 4 bases at V and 5 bases at J, with 12 bases between the two ends. CDR1 is SQVTM and CDR2 is ANQGSEA in the germline V gene. CDR3 length equals 12 residues.

The V and J genes are TRBV12-3 or TRBV12-4 and TRBJ2-5, with 8 bases matching TRBD2. The CDR3 length is 15 residues. J lost 2 bases, V lost 4 bases, and 6 bases had no gene match. This chain's CDR3 is CASSYSGAHQETQYF. As DNA, the CDR3 is TGTGCCAGCAGTTATAGCGGGGCGCATCAAGAGACCCAGTACTTC.

The genes are TRBV24-1 and TRBJ2-5; no clear D. The CDR3 runs 12 residues. The germline V and J ends were trimmed by 6 bases and 5 bases, with 9 bases remaining between them. In germline, CDR1 is KGHDR, CDR2 SFDVKD. CDR3 sequence: CATSTVSETQYF. The CDR3 region has the DNA TGTGCCACCAGTACGGTCTCGGAGACCCAGTACTTC.

This clonotype showed up just a few times. The CDR3 nucleotides are TGTGCCAGCAGTTACGGGTGGGGGGAATCACAAGAGACCCAGTACTTC. Its protein product is CASSYGWGESQETQYF. This chain links TRBV6-5 with TRBJ2-5, with D possibly TRBD2 on 6 matching bases. Germline V gene lookup returns CDR1 MNHEY and CDR2 SVGAGI. The CDR3 consists of 16 residues. The V end lost 2 bases, the J end lost 2 bases, and 15 bases lay between the germline ends.

The chain employs TRBV7-8 and TRBJ2-5; no reliable D call. The J call is doubtful: the DNA matches TRBJ2-7 better. Germline values: CDR1 SGHVS, CDR2 FQNEAQ. This CDR3 region has 12 residues. CDR3 bases: TGTGCCAGCAGCTTTTATGGGAACGAGCAGTACTTC. This encodes CASSFYGNEQYF.

This clonotype was counted only a few times. The J gene is TRBJ2-1, the V gene TRBV6-6, with D perhaps TRBD1 or TRBD2 (6 bases each). V was shortened by 5 bases and J by 7 bases, with 18 bases between the two germline ends. From germline, CDR1 is MNHNY and CDR2 SVGAGI (reference sequence). This CDR3 has 15 residues. Here the CDR3 reads CASSRSEGGWNEQFF. In nucleotides, the CDR3 is TGTGCCAGCAGTCGAAGTGAGGGGGGATGGAATGAGCAGTTCTTC.

V is TRBV20-1 and J is TRBJ2-5; 8 bases are shared with TRBD2. The J segment lost 4 bases and the V segment lost 2 bases, leaving 3 bases of the junction unmatched. The CDR3 covers 13 residues. Germline V gene sequence: CDR1 DFQATT, CDR2 SNEGSKA (reference sequence). The CDR3 spells CSARWTSLETQYF. DNA of the CDR3: TGCAGTGCTAGATGGACTAGCCTAGAGACCCAGTACTTC.

As DNA, the CDR3 is TGTGCCAGCAGCGGGCAAATCCGCTACGAGCAGTACTTC. Its protein product is CASSGQIRYEQYF. The genes are TRBV2 and TRBJ2-4; D remains ambiguous. The end of the DNA fits TRBJ2-7 better, so the J call may be wrong. The CDR3 length is 13 residues. Germline V gene sequence: CDR1 SNHLY, CDR2 FYNNEI.

The V call is TRBV29-1, the J call TRBJ2-1, with TRBD2 identical over 7 bases. Germline loops: CDR1 SQVTM, CDR2 ANQGSEA. The CDR3 totals 14 residues. Trimming removed 6 bases from V and 4 bases from J; junction bases left unmatched: 9. DNA for the CDR3: TGCAGCGTGGCCCGGGACTATGAGTACAATGAGCAGTTCTTC. It encodes CSVARDYEYNEQFF.

This clonotype has more than one count but fewer than ten. V gene TRBV6-5 combines with J gene TRBJ2-7; 10 nucleotides align to TRBD1. J was trimmed by 6 bases and V by 6 bases; bases with no gene match: 8. The CDR3 totals 14 residues. The germline V gene has CDR1 MNHEY and CDR2 SVGAGI. CDR3 sequence: CASRTGTGVSEQYF. Written as DNA, the CDR3 is TGTGCCAGCAGAACCGGGACAGGGGTCAGCGAGCAGTACTTC.

This clonotype was seen a handful of times. V usage is TRBV2 and J usage is TRBJ1-5; 8 positions agree with TRBD1. Germline trimming cut 2 bases from V and 5 bases from J; bases unmatched to any gene: 5. Germline V gives CDR1 SNHLY, CDR2 FYNNEI. CDR3 length: 15 amino acids. The CDR3 DNA reads TGTGCCAGCAGTGAACACAGGGGGAGGGATCAGCCCCAGCATTTT. Its translation: CASSEHRGRDQPQHF. The full variable domain, completed using reference TRBV2 and TRBJ1-5, is EPEVTQTPSHQVTQMGQEVILRCVPISNHLYFYWYRQILGQKVEFLVSFYNNEISEKSEIFDDQFSVERPDGSNFTLKIRSTKLEDSAMYFCASSEHRGRDQPQHFGDGTRLSIL.

The chain has TRBV7-9 and TRBJ2-5, with D perhaps matching TRBD2 (6 bases). The CDR3 contains 16 residues. Germline V gene sequence: CDR1 SEHNR, CDR2 FQNEAQ (reference sequence). V gave up 1 base and J gave up 1 base, with 13 bases separating them. The CDR3 bases are TGTGCCAGCAGCTTAGGAGTCCTCGGGGGCCAAGAGACCCAGTACTTC. This gives the protein CASSLGVLGGQETQYF.

The gene calls are TRBV4-3 and TRBJ1-2; TRBD1 is a possible D gene (5 bases). This CDR3 is built from 16 residues. From germline, CDR1 is LGHNA and CDR2 YSLEER. Trimming took 0 bases from V and 3 from J, leaving 14 bases between them. The CDR3 region is CASSQDEGIVYYGYTF. DNA for the CDR3: TGCGCCAGCAGCCAAGACGAGGGGATAGTTTACTATGGCTACACCTTC.

The V gene is TRBV5-1, the J gene TRBJ2-3; D not certain. The V end was cut by 7 bases, the J end by 3 bases, with 9 bases between. The CDR3 spans 12 residues. Germline CDR1 SGHRS, CDR2 YFSETQ. The chain's CDR3 is CASYTKTDTQYF. The DNA of the CDR3 is TGCGCCAGCTATACTAAAACAGATACGCAGTATTTT.

This clonotype was counted between two and nine times. The chain carries TRBV29-1 and TRBJ2-3; D possibly uses TRBD1 or TRBD2 (5 bases each). The CDR3 runs 13 residues. Between the trimmed V and J ends, which lost 4 bases and 4 bases, there was a span of 12 bases. The V gene's germline CDR1 is SQVTM and CDR2 ANQGSEA. For the CDR3, the DNA is TGCAGCGTTGCTGGGGGACGGGCAGATACGCAGTATTTT. Its translation: CSVAGGRADTQYF.

This clonotype was seen a handful of times. V and J are TRBV29-1 and TRBJ2-1; either TRBD1 or TRBD2 may supply D (6 bases each). The CDR3 contains 18 residues. Germline V gives CDR1 SQVTM, CDR2 ANQGSEA. V was cut by 6 bases and J by 1 base, with 25 bases left in between. The chain's CDR3 is CSVPGAIRRDWSYNEQFF. CDR3 bases: TGCAGCGTCCCAGGGGCTATTCGGAGGGACTGGTCCTACAATGAGCAGTTCTTC.

The chain couples TRBV6-2 or TRBV6-3 to TRBJ1-2; possibly TRBD1 for D (5 bases). Germline V gene data show CDR1 as MNHEY and CDR2 as SVGEGT. V gave up 0 bases and J gave up 6 bases, with 11 bases separating them. This CDR3 is 14 amino acids long. CDR3 in amino acids: CASSYSSGRDGYTF. For the CDR3, the DNA is TGTGCCAGCAGTTACTCGTCAGGGCGGGATGGCTACACCTTC.

The chain couples TRBV20-1 to TRBJ1-2; D perhaps matches TRBD1 (6 bases). From germline, CDR1 is DFQATT and CDR2 SNEGSKA (reference sequence). The CDR3 covers 12 residues. Trimming removed 3 bases at V and 7 bases at J, with 12 bases between. CDR3 DNA: TGCAGTGCTAGTTTGGGGGCGGGTGGCTACACCTTC. Protein sequence: CSASLGAGGYTF.

The chain recombines TRBV20-1 with TRBJ1-6; the D gene is possibly TRBD1 (5 bases). V dropped 0 bases and J dropped 8 bases, with 17 bases sitting between them. The CDR3 runs to 16 residues. Germline CDR1 and CDR2: DFQATT and SNEGSKA (reference sequence). The CDR3 bases are TGCAGTGCTAGAGACCCGACGGGGCTGAGGGATTCACCCCTCCACTTT. Protein sequence: CSARDPTGLRDSPLHF.

The chain recombines TRBV28 with TRBJ2-4; 9 bases map to TRBD1. J gave up 7 bases and V 6 bases, and 4 bases lay outside the gene matches. Germline CDR1 and CDR2: MDHEN and SYDVKM. The CDR3 is 13 amino acids. The CDR3, as DNA: TGTGCCAGCAGCCCAGGACAGGGGAACATTCAGTACTTC. Its translation is CASSPGQGNIQYF.

This clonotype was picked up a small number of times. The chain uses TRBV10-3 and TRBJ2-7; TRBD1 aligns across 9 bases. Looked up from germline, CDR1 is ENHRY and CDR2 is SYGVKD. The V segment lost 11 bases and the J segment 5 bases; nucleotides outside the gene matches: 10. The CDR3 extends over 13 amino acids. The CDR3 nucleotides are TGTGCCCTTCGACAGGGGGAGGCCCACGAGCAGTACTTC. Amino acid sequence: CALRQGEAHEQYF.